The 3 T cell receptor beta chains presented below share a single source sample, sequenced in a study of cytomegalovirus exposure and HLA in healthy donors. Primers: 60 Vbeta forward and 13 Jbeta reverse. Measured with immunoSEQ multiplex PCR; TCRdb has only the in-frame clones, and not every one. Of 150,000 to 200,000 clones listed, roughly 82% are singletons. Sequencing was done on a sample of PBMCs. The source is a woman between 45 and 65 years old in good health and CMV-seropositive.

The chain combines TRBV30 with TRBJ1-6; 7 bases agree with TRBD1. V was pared by 1 base and J by 6 bases, with 3 bases of the junction left unmatched. The V gene's germline CDR1 is GTSNPN and CDR2 SVGIG (reference sequence). The CDR3 extends over 14 amino acids. This CDR3 is CAWSAGQPNSPLHF. CDR3 DNA: TGTGCCTGGAGTGCGGGACAGCCTAATTCACCCCTCCACTTT.

V gene TRBV5-6 combines with J gene TRBJ2-7, with a weak D call TRBD2 (5 bases). CDR3 size: 15 residues. V lost 4 bases to trimming and J lost 3 bases, with 17 bases between them. CDR1 is SGHDT, CDR2 YYEEEE, per germline. In DNA, the CDR3 is TGTGCCAGCAGCCAGGATTTCGGGGTCAACTACGAGCAGTACTTC. Translated: CASSQDFGVNYEQYF.

Comments on this clone: In the same sample, other DNA sequences code for this CDR3. This sequence joins TRBV5-1 and TRBJ2-1; TRBD1 aligns across 9 bases. The V gene's germline CDR1 is SGHRS and CDR2 YFSETQ. V shed 3 bases, J shed 7 bases, and the junction held 8 bases outside the gene matches. The CDR3 totals 15 residues. CDR3 coding DNA: TGCGCCAGCAGCTCTACGGGACAGGGTTGGAATGAGCAGTTCTTC. This gives the protein CASSSTGQGWNEQFF.